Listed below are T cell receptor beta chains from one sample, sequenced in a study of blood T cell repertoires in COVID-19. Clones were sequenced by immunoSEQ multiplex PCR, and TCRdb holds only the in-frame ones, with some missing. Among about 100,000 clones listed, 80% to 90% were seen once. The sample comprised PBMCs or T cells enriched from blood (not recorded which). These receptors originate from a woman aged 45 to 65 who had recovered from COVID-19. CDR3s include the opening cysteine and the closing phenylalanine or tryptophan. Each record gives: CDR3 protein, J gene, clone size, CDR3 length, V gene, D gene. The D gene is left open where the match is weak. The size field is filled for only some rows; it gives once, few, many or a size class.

CDR3: CASSLDAGEVGEQYF
J: TRBJ2-7
size: once
length: 15
V: TRBV5-1
D: TRBD2

CDR3: CASSLSSGAYEQYF
J: TRBJ2-7
size: -
length: 14
V: TRBV5-5
D: -

CDR3: CSAVVAEVSYEQYF
J: TRBJ2-7
size: -
length: 14
V: TRBV29-1
D: -

CDR3: CASSPVAGSQETQYF
J: TRBJ2-5
size: -
length: 15
V: TRBV11-2
D: TRBD2

CDR3: CASSQAVGNQPQHF
J: TRBJ1-5
size: few
length: 14
V: TRBV3-1/TRBV3-2
D: -

CDR3: CSARGQVEQYF
J: TRBJ2-7
size: -
length: 11
V: TRBV20-1
D: -

CDR3: CASGAQGGTEAFF
J: TRBJ1-1
size: few
length: 13
V: TRBV11-2
D: -

CDR3: CASSDNEQYF
J: TRBJ2-7
size: -
length: 10
V: TRBV2
D: -

CDR3: CASSLEPGKNTEAFF
J: TRBJ1-1
size: -
length: 15
V: TRBV7-6
D: -

CDR3: CASSTPGQRNQPQHF
J: TRBJ1-5
size: -
length: 15
V: TRBV19
D: -